Below, 8 T cell receptor beta chains from the same sample are listed, as sequenced in a study of blood T cell repertoires in COVID-19. The repertoire was sequenced with immunoSEQ multiplex PCR; TCRdb's copy has only in-frame clones and lacks some. Of about 200,000 clones listed, about nine tenths were seen once; the top ten hold around 6%. Sequences were obtained from peripheral blood. Every receptor here comes from a man in his 60s who had recovered from COVID-19.

The chain uses TRBV3-1 (or the pseudogene TRBV3-2) and TRBJ1-2; 8 bases agree with TRBD1. The CDR3 sequence is 16 residues long. Looked up from germline, CDR1 is LGHDT and CDR2 is YNNKEL (reference sequence). V dropped 1 base and J dropped 4; count of bases not matched to a gene: 8. CDR3 in amino acids: CASSQVTAGGLYGYTF. The CDR3 DNA follows: TGTGCCAGCAGCCAAGTCACGGCAGGGGGCCTCTATGGCTACACCTTC.

The CDR3: CASSPTRDSYNEQFF. The CDR3 DNA follows: TGTGCCAGCTCACCCACCCGGGACTCTTACAATGAGCAGTTCTTC. This chain uses TRBV18 with TRBJ2-1; a weak D match, TRBD2 (6 bases). CDR3 length: 15 residues. V was shortened by 3 bases and J by 4 bases, with 13 bases between the two germline ends. Germline loops: CDR1 KGHSH, CDR2 LQKENI.

The V gene is TRBV9, the J gene TRBJ1-3, with D possibly TRBD1 on 6 matching bases. V was clipped by 4 bases and J by 5 bases, with 22 bases between them. The germline V gene encodes CDR1 SGDLS and CDR2 YYNGEE. The CDR3 extends over 17 amino acids. The CDR3 loop is CASSSLMGAEKRNTIYF. The CDR3 nucleotides read TGTGCCAGCAGCTCCCTCATGGGGGCAGAGAAACGAAACACCATATATTTT.

The chain is built from TRBV30 and TRBJ2-5, with 10 bases fitting TRBD2. The CDR3 spans 13 residues. V shed 7 bases, J shed 1 base, and the junction held 3 bases outside the gene matches. The germline V gene has CDR1 GTSNPN and CDR2 SVGIG (reference sequence). CDR3 protein: CAFRLAGQETQYF. In DNA, the CDR3 is TGTGCCTTTCGACTAGCGGGCCAAGAGACCCAGTACTTC.

This clone was observed a single time. The chain is built from TRBV5-1 and TRBJ2-1; D ambiguous. The CDR3 loop spans 16 amino acids. Deletions cut 0 bases from V and 8 bases from J, with 18 bases between. Germline V gives CDR1 SGHRS, CDR2 YFSETQ. CDR3 nucleotides: TGCGCCAGCAGCTTGGCCACTGGTGTAGAGACTTATGAGCAGTTCTTC. Its protein is CASSLATGVETYEQFF.

The V and J genes are TRBV7-9 and TRBJ2-7; 7 bases align to TRBD1. V shed 5 bases and J 5 bases; nucleotides not matched to a gene: 12. Germline V gene lookup returns CDR1 SEHNR and CDR2 FQNEAQ (reference sequence). The CDR3 is 15 residues long. The chain's CDR3 is CASSKWTGARDEQYF. The CDR3 nucleotides are TGTGCCAGCAGCAAGTGGACAGGAGCCCGCGACGAGCAGTACTTC.

The genes are TRBV12-5 and TRBJ1-2; D remains unclear. The CDR3 extends over 14 amino acids. With 0 bases removed from V and 8 bases from J, the gap between germline ends came to 13 bases. CDR1 and CDR2 (germline): LGHNT, FRNRAP. Written as DNA, the CDR3 is TGTGCTAGTGGTTTGGTACCGCCAGGCTACGGCTACACCTTC. The encoded protein is CASGLVPPGYGYTF. The full variable domain, its missing parts supplied by reference TRBV12-5 and TRBJ1-2, is DARVTQTPRHKVTEMGQEVTMRCQPILGHNTVFWYRQTMMQGLELLAYFRNRAPLDDSGMPKDRFSAEMPDATLATLKIQPSEPRDSAVYFCASGLVPPGYGYTFGSGTRLTVV.

The rearrangement uses TRBV21-1 and TRBJ2-4; TRBD1, as called in the table, went unchecked against the DNA. TRBV21-1 counts as a pseudogene. The length of the CDR3 is 18 residues. The CDR3 reads CASSKAPTFRQDFDIQYF. The CDR3 DNA is TGTGCCAGCAGCAAAGCTCCCACATTCAGACAGGACTTCGACATTCAGTACTTC.